Shown below are 22 T cell receptor beta chains from a single sample sequenced in a study of blood T cell repertoires in COVID-19 (dated by TCRdb to 2020 to 2022). Libraries were constructed by the immunoSEQ multiplex PCR assay. This is the immuneACCESS table as TCRdb keeps it, with only in-frame sequences that have V and J called. A part of the clones is gone; compared with another copy, unresolved V genes explain less than half, and the rest is unexplained. Here the sample has 250,000 to 300,000 clones; approximately 87% occur a single time. Roughly 4.5% of the sample comes from the top ten. The sample taken for sequencing was peripheral blood. The source of these receptors is a man aged 60-69 years who had recovered from COVID-19.

The V and J genes are TRBV15 and TRBJ2-2, with 13 nucleotides matching TRBD2. J was trimmed by 5 bases and V by 6 bases; bases with no gene match: 6. Germline lookup yields CDR1 LNHNV and CDR2 YYDKDF (reference sequence). The CDR3 length is 16 residues. The CDR3 region is CATRTGTSGATGELFF. CDR3 nucleotide sequence: TGTGCCACCAGGACGGGGACTAGCGGGGCGACCGGGGAGCTGTTTTTT.

The chain joins TRBV5-1 to TRBJ1-6, with 7 bases aligning to TRBD1. Trimming cost V 3 bases and J 7 bases; bases outside gene matches: 7. This CDR3 contains 15 residues. Per the germline V gene, CDR1 is SGHRS and CDR2 is YFSETQ. The DNA of the CDR3 is TGCGCCAGCAGCTCCAACAGGGGAGTAAATTCACCCCTCCACTTT. This codes for CASSSNRGVNSPLHF.

The CDR3 is CASSYGASYYEQYF. The CDR3 DNA sequence: TGTGCCAGCAGTTACGGGGCTAGTTACTACGAGCAGTACTTC. The chain has TRBV6-5 and TRBJ2-7; weak D call: TRBD1 (5 bases). The CDR3 totals 14 residues. Trimming pared 2 bases from V and 3 bases from J, leaving 11 bases between. CDR1 is MNHEY and CDR2 is SVGAGI in the germline V gene.

The V gene is TRBV19, the J gene TRBJ2-1; 7 bases agree with TRBD2. Germline-derived CDR1 and CDR2 are LNHDA and SQIVND (reference sequence). V was clipped by 5 bases and J by 0 bases; unmatched bases: 4. The CDR3 covers 15 residues. The CDR3 here is CASSREVGSYNEQFF. Here the CDR3 DNA reads TGTGCCAGTAGTCGGGAGGTAGGCTCCTACAATGAGCAGTTCTTC. The whole variable domain, remainder taken from reference TRBV19 and TRBJ2-1, is DGGITQSPKYLFRKEGQNVTLSCEQNLNHDAMYWYRQDPGQGLRLIYYSQIVNDFQKGDIAEGYSVSREKKESFPLTVTSAQKNPTAFYLCASSREVGSYNEQFFGPGTRLTVL.

The chain has TRBV30 and TRBJ1-5; D not resolved. The CDR3 loop spans 14 amino acids. The V and J ends lost 1 base and 2 bases respectively, with 9 bases between them. Per germline, CDR1 GTSNPN and CDR2 SVGIG (reference sequence). The DNA for the CDR3 is TGTGCCTGGAGTGCTCACAGAGGCAATCAGCCCCAGCATTTT. Protein: CAWSAHRGNQPQHF.

V gene TRBV29-1 combines with J gene TRBJ1-1; perhaps TRBD1 as D (6 bases). The germline gives CDR1 SQVTM, CDR2 ANQGSEA. The CDR3 loop spans 14 amino acids. V was trimmed by 4 bases and J by 3 bases, leaving 15 bases between them. This CDR3 is CSVGETGFDTEAFF. CDR3 coding DNA: TGCAGCGTTGGAGAGACAGGTTTCGACACTGAAGCTTTCTTT.

This clone was detected a few times. CDR3 nucleotides: TGTGCCAGCAGTGAAATTGGGCTAGCTGCCTACGAGCAGTACTTC. This translates into CASSEIGLAAYEQYF. V usage is TRBV6-1 and J usage is TRBJ2-7; weak D call: TRBD2 (5 bases). Germline-derived CDR1 and CDR2 are MNHNS and SASEGT. The germline V and J ends were trimmed by 2 bases and 2 bases, with 13 bases remaining between them. This CDR3 region has 15 residues.

The chain combines TRBV30 with TRBJ2-3; TRBD2 agrees at 12 bases. Germline CDR1 GTSNPN, CDR2 SVGIG (reference sequence). This CDR3 contains 17 residues. Trimming took 2 bases from V and 3 from J; bases not matched to a gene: 9. CDR3 sequence reads: CAWSSSRLAGVTDTQYF. CDR3 nucleotides: TGTGCCTGGAGTAGCAGCCGACTAGCGGGAGTAACAGATACGCAGTATTTT. The variable domain in full, with the rest retrieved from reference TRBV30 and TRBJ2-3, is SQTIHQWPATLVQPVGSPLSLECTVEGTSNPNLYWYRQAAGRGLQLLFYSVGIGQISSEVPQNLSASRPQDRQFILSSKKLLLSDSGFYLCAWSSSRLAGVTDTQYFGPGTRLTVL.

The chain is built from TRBV2 and TRBJ1-5; tentatively, D is TRBD1 (5 bases). The CDR3 loop spans 14 amino acids. V was clipped by 8 bases and J by 4 bases, with 15 bases between them. CDR1 is SNHLY and CDR2 is FYNNEI in the germline V gene. The CDR3 reads CASGPRTTNQPQHF. For the CDR3, the DNA is TGTGCCAGCGGACCTCGGACAACTAATCAGCCCCAGCATTTT.

At least ten counts were recorded for this clone. J is TRBJ2-3 and V is TRBV5-1; 8 nucleotides agree with TRBD2. The CDR3 consists of 14 residues. The germline gives CDR1 SGHRS, CDR2 YFSETQ. The ends lost 5 bases at V and 6 bases at J; junction bases unmatched: 8. CDR3 amino acids: CASRATGGLDTQYF. Written as DNA, the CDR3 is TGCGCCAGCAGAGCTACGGGAGGGCTGGATACGCAGTATTTT. Using reference TRBV5-1 and TRBJ2-3 for the parts outside the CDR3, the full variable domain is KAGVTQTPRYLIKTRGQQVTLSCSPISGHRSVSWYQQTPGQGLQFLFEYFSETQRNKGNFPGRFSGRQFSNSRSEMNVSTLELGDSALYLCASRATGGLDTQYFGPGTRLTVL.

V and J are TRBV5-6 and TRBJ1-2, with unresolved D. V was clipped by 0 bases and J by 0 bases, with 6 bases between them. Germline V gene sequence: CDR1 SGHDT, CDR2 YYEEEE. The CDR3 runs 14 residues. In nucleotides, the CDR3 is TGTGCCAGCAGCTTGGCACTTACTAACTATGGCTACACCTTC. Translating it yields CASSLALTNYGYTF.

The genes are TRBV7-3 and TRBJ1-6, with D possibly matching TRBD1 (5 bases). The CDR3 consists of 14 residues. The germline V gene encodes CDR1 SGHTA and CDR2 FQGTGA. The germline V and J ends were trimmed by 5 bases and 9 bases, with 14 bases remaining between them. Here the CDR3 reads CASSAGTGGSPLHF. The CDR3 nucleotides read TGTGCCAGCAGCGCGGGGACTGGGGGTTCACCCCTCCACTTT. Variable domain in full (rest from reference TRBV7-3 and TRBJ1-6): GAGVSQTPSNKVTEKGKYVELRCDPISGHTALYWYRQSLGQGPEFLIYFQGTGAADDSGLPNDRFFAVRPEGSVSTLKIQRTERGDSAVYLCASSAGTGGSPLHFGNGTRLTVT.

The rearrangement joins TRBV6-1 to TRBJ1-1, with D perhaps TRBD1 (5 bases). V lost 0 bases and J lost 7, with 12 bases in between. The V gene's germline CDR1 is MNHNS and CDR2 SASEGT. This CDR3 contains 14 residues. As DNA, the CDR3 is TGTGCCAGCAGTGAAGCGGGGCACAGTAATGAAGCTTTCTTT. It codes for CASSEAGHSNEAFF.

This chain joins TRBV27 and TRBJ2-1, with a tentative D call TRBD1 (6 bases). Germline V lookup: CDR1 MNHEY, CDR2 SMNVEV (reference sequence). The CDR3 has 12 residues. The V gene lost 3 bases and the J gene lost 11 bases, with 11 bases spanning the gap. CDR3 sequence reads: CASSFYGGKQFF. CDR3 DNA: TGTGCCAGCAGTTTTTATGGGGGCAAGCAGTTCTTC.

The genes are TRBV6-5 and TRBJ2-7; 7 bases are a match to TRBD1. J gave up 2 bases and V 6 bases, and 4 bases lay outside the gene matches. The V gene's germline CDR1 is MNHEY and CDR2 SVGAGI. The CDR3 covers 13 residues. In DNA form, the CDR3 reads TGTGCCAGCAGGCAGGGGGTAGCCTACGAGCAGTACTTC. Translated: CASRQGVAYEQYF.

This rearrangement joins TRBV27 to TRBJ1-6; weak D call: TRBD1 (5 bases). The CDR3 sequence is 14 residues long. Germline-derived CDR1 and CDR2 are MNHEY and SMNVEV (reference sequence). Trimming took off 5 bases at V and 8 bases at J, with 13 bases between the two ends. The CDR3 loop is CASSNDSPYSPLHF. The CDR3 nucleotides read TGTGCCAGCAGTAATGACAGTCCCTATTCACCCCTCCACTTT.

V and J are TRBV11-2 and TRBJ1-5; 8 positions match TRBD1. The V gene end was trimmed by 5 bases and the J gene end by 4 bases; junction bases not matched to a gene: 7. The CDR3 length is 15 residues. Looked up from germline, CDR1 is SGHAT and CDR2 is FQNNGV. As DNA, the CDR3 is TGTGCCAGCAGCCCCGGGACAGGACCTAATCAGCCCCAGCATTTT. Protein: CASSPGTGPNQPQHF. The variable domain in full, with the rest retrieved from reference TRBV11-2 and TRBJ1-5, is EAGVAQSPRYKIIEKRQSVAFWCNPISGHATLYWYQQILGQGPKLLIQFQNNGVVDDSQLPKDRFSAERLKGVDSTLKIQPAKLEDSAVYLCASSPGTGPNQPQHFGDGTRLSIL.

CDR3 DNA: TGTGCCAGTAGTATTTCGGGGAAGAGCAATCAGCCCCAGCATTTT. It specifies CASSISGKSNQPQHF. The V call is TRBV19, the J call TRBJ1-5; D gene unclear. The V end lost 3 bases, the J end lost 1 base, and 10 bases lay between the germline ends. The CDR3 length is 15 residues. CDR1 and CDR2 from the germline V gene are LNHDA and SQIVND (reference sequence).

The rearrangement links TRBV6-5 to TRBJ2-1, with 15 bases identical to TRBD2. This CDR3 has 16 amino acids. In germline, CDR1 is MNHEY, CDR2 SVGAGI. V lost 2 bases and J lost 9; bases outside the gene matches: 5. The CDR3 spells CASSYQGLAGGTEQFF. DNA of the CDR3: TGTGCCAGCAGTTACCAGGGACTAGCGGGGGGCACTGAGCAGTTCTTC.

A note on this clone: The same CDR3 can be traced to other DNA sequences in this sample. The rearrangement joins TRBV6-1 to TRBJ1-6; D remains unclear. This CDR3 region has 14 residues. Germline V lookup: CDR1 MNHNS, CDR2 SASEGT. Deletions cut 3 bases from V and 6 bases from J, with 9 bases between. CDR3 residues: CASSERQINSPLHF. The DNA for the CDR3 is TGTGCCAGCAGTGAGCGGCAGATTAATTCACCCCTCCACTTT.

The rearrangement uses TRBV6-5 and TRBJ2-5; D is unclear. Per the germline V gene, CDR1 is MNHEY and CDR2 is SVGAGI. Trimming left V 4 bases short and J 5 bases short, with 11 bases between. This CDR3 has 13 residues. DNA of the CDR3: TGTGCCAGCAGTTTCGCCGGAGCGGAGACCCAGTACTTC. Its translation: CASSFAGAETQYF.

J is TRBJ2-6 and V is TRBV3-1 (or the pseudogene TRBV3-2), with TRBD2 matching over 9 bases. The V and J ends lost 4 bases and 0 bases, in that order; junction bases with no gene match: 13. Germline-derived CDR1 and CDR2 are LGHDT and YNNKEL (reference sequence). The CDR3 contains 20 residues. The CDR3 nucleotides are TGTGCCAGCAGCCCACTCGAAAAGACTAGCGGCAGCTCTGGGGCCAACGTCCTGACTTTC. Translation gives CASSPLEKTSGSSGANVLTF.